These 22 T cell receptor beta chains share one sample of origin, sequenced in a study of T-cell reconstitution after alpha-beta-depleted transplantation in children. TCRbeta library construction was performed incorporating unique molecular identifiers. One entry per CDR3 protein results from TCRdb running MiXCR on the PCR reads. The data contain 300,000 to 400,000 distinct CDR3 sequences, 13% of them singletons. The sample here was PBMCs, taken from the stem cell graft. Receptors originate from a human donor who donated a stem cell graft to a child with Fanconi anemia.

Many counts were recorded for this clonotype. The chain has TRBV5-1 and TRBJ2-2, with unresolved D. The length of the CDR3 is 13 residues. Germline V gene sequence: CDR1 SGHRS, CDR2 YFSETQ. Trimming cost V 1 base and J 6 bases, with 7 bases left between them. CDR3 DNA sequence: TGCGCCAGCAGCTTGAGGCCGCCCGGGGAGCTGTTTTTT. Its translation is CASSLRPPGELFF.

The chain employs TRBV7-2 and TRBJ1-5; D gene unclear. CDR1 SGHTA and CDR2 FQGNSA come from the germline V gene. This CDR3 contains 14 residues. V lost 1 base and J lost 3, with 7 bases in between. This chain's CDR3 is CASSLDRFNQPQHF. CDR3 in DNA: TGTGCCAGCAGCTTAGACCGGTTCAATCAGCCCCAGCATTTT.

This chain links TRBV20-1 with TRBJ2-5, with 8 positions matching TRBD2. The CDR3 runs to 14 residues. J gave up 7 bases and V 3 bases, and 10 bases lay outside the gene matches. Germline assignment: CDR1 DFQATT and CDR2 SNEGSKA (reference sequence). The CDR3 region is CSASLSGADGTQYF. CDR3 nucleotides: TGCAGTGCTAGTCTTAGCGGGGCGGATGGGACCCAGTACTTC.

This clonotype occurred once. This sequence joins TRBV28 and TRBJ2-3, with D hard to call. Germline loops: CDR1 MDHEN, CDR2 SYDVKM. V was cut by 5 bases and J by 7 bases, with 10 bases left in between. This CDR3 has 12 amino acids. DNA for the CDR3: TGTGCCAGCAGTCCTTACGCGAATACGCAGTATTTT. Translated: CASSPYANTQYF.

At least ten counts were recorded for this clonotype. The chain recombines TRBV5-1 with TRBJ1-1; D gene unclear. CDR3 size: 18 residues. Trimming took 4 bases from V and 9 from J, leaving 31 bases between them. CDR1 SGHRS and CDR2 YFSETQ come from the germline V gene. The CDR3 loop reads CASSPDRTVKNPGPQAFF. The DNA of the CDR3 is TGCGCCAGCAGCCCTGACCGTACGGTGAAAAATCCAGGCCCACAAGCTTTCTTT.

The chain employs TRBV9 and TRBJ1-6, with 9 bases matching TRBD1. The CDR3 loop spans 12 amino acids. Germline V lookup: CDR1 SGDLS, CDR2 YYNGEE. V dropped 7 bases and J dropped 7; count of bases not matched to a gene: 0. CDR3 sequence: CASGQGNSPLHF. Written as DNA, the CDR3 is TGTGCCAGCGGACAGGGGAATTCACCCCTCCACTTT.

This clonotype showed up just a few times. V gene TRBV6-5 combines with J gene TRBJ2-2, with TRBD2 matching 8 bases. CDR1 is MNHEY, CDR2 SVGAGI, per germline. The CDR3 sequence is 18 residues long. Trimming at V came to 0 bases and at J to 6 bases, leaving 12 bases not matched to a gene. The CDR3 loop is CASSYSVSGTSSAGELFF. The DNA of the CDR3 is TGTGCCAGCAGTTACTCGGTTTCTGGGACTAGTTCCGCCGGGGAGCTGTTTTTT.

There are many counts of this clonotype. The rearrangement joins TRBV7-8 to TRBJ1-1; D perhaps matches TRBD1 (5 bases). The V gene lost 4 bases and the J gene lost 7 bases, with 10 bases spanning the gap. Germline CDR1 and CDR2: SGHVS and FQNEAQ. This CDR3 has 12 residues. The chain's CDR3 is CASSSSGREAFF. The CDR3 region has the DNA TGTGCCAGCAGCTCGTCAGGGCGTGAAGCTTTCTTT.

In this sample, this clonotype turned up a few times. The J gene is TRBJ2-7, the V gene TRBV11-2; 11 bases align to TRBD2. Germline-derived CDR1 and CDR2 are SGHAT and FQNNGV. V lost 6 bases to trimming and J lost 0 bases; unmatched junction nucleotides: 4. This CDR3 is 15 amino acids long. CDR3 region: CASRRTSGLSYEQYF. CDR3 sequence (DNA): TGTGCCAGCAGAAGGACTAGCGGGCTCTCCTACGAGCAGTACTTC.

The chain uses TRBV6-6 and TRBJ1-1; D is ambiguous. Trimming stripped 7 bases from V and 1 base from J, with 10 bases between. The CDR3 length is 13 residues. Germline loops: CDR1 MNHNY, CDR2 SVGAGI (reference sequence). The CDR3 coding sequence is TGTGCCAGCATAATACGGGGGAACACTGAAGCTTTCTTT. Translating it yields CASIIRGNTEAFF.

There are a few counts of this clonotype. The V and J genes are TRBV5-1 and TRBJ1-1; D not certain. The CDR3 covers 13 residues. V was shortened by 4 bases and J by 3 bases, with 10 bases between the two germline ends. Germline CDR1 and CDR2: SGHRS and YFSETQ. DNA of the CDR3: TGCGCCAGCAGCCCCAACCAGGACACTGAAGCTTTCTTT. Its protein product is CASSPNQDTEAFF.

This clonotype was seen only a few times. The chain has TRBV7-9 and TRBJ2-7; D is ambiguous. The V end was cut by 7 bases, the J end by 4 bases, with 11 bases between. Looked up from germline, CDR1 is SEHNR and CDR2 is FQNEAQ (reference sequence). The CDR3 length is 12 residues. In nucleotides, the CDR3 is TGTGCCAGCACTGCTGATTATTACGAGCAGTACTTC. It encodes CASTADYYEQYF.

The table lists this clonotype with a few counts. The genes are TRBV14 and TRBJ1-2; a possible D gene is TRBD1 (5 bases). The CDR3 loop spans 14 amino acids. V gave up 4 bases and J gave up 4 bases, with 13 bases separating them. CDR1 and CDR2 (germline): SGHDN, FVKESK. CDR3 sequence reads: CASSPHRSGYGYTF. In nucleotides, the CDR3 is TGTGCCAGCAGCCCTCACAGGAGCGGCTATGGCTACACCTTC.

The chain recombines TRBV12-3 or TRBV12-4 with TRBJ1-1; 9 positions match TRBD1. Trimming removed 8 bases from V and 5 bases from J; junction bases left unmatched: 3. The CDR3 runs to 12 residues. This CDR3 is CASGTGRTEAFF. CDR3 bases: TGTGCCAGCGGGACAGGGCGAACTGAAGCTTTCTTT.

This clonotype was detected ten times or more. For the CDR3, the DNA is TGTGCCAGCAGCTCGAGGTCAGGGGGGGGGAACACTGAAGCTTTCTTT. As protein: CASSSRSGGGNTEAFF. The chain has TRBV5-4 and TRBJ1-1; the match to TRBD1 covers 7 bases. The CDR3 spans 16 residues. V lost 3 bases to trimming and J lost 1 base; unmatched junction nucleotides: 9. Germline-derived CDR1 and CDR2 are SGHNT and YYREEE (reference sequence).

This clonotype has only a few counts. The chain combines TRBV6-1 with TRBJ1-2; D gene ambiguous. Trimming took off 7 bases at V and 2 bases at J, with 14 bases between the two ends. Germline lookup yields CDR1 MNHNS and CDR2 SASEGT. CDR3 size: 14 residues. CDR3 amino acids: CASKLGRGNYGYTF. The CDR3 DNA reads TGTGCCAGCAAACTAGGCCGCGGGAACTATGGCTACACCTTC.

This clonotype was found a few times. This rearrangement joins TRBV7-2 to TRBJ2-3; D is perhaps TRBD1 (6 bases). The germline CDR1 and CDR2 sequences are SGHTA and FQGNSA. V was shortened by 0 bases and J by 4 bases, with 14 bases between the two germline ends. This CDR3 has 16 amino acids. CDR3 sequence: CASSLAGGRGADTQYF. CDR3 bases: TGTGCCAGCAGCTTAGCTGGGGGCAGGGGAGCAGATACGCAGTATTTT.

This clonotype was seen ten or more times. This chain connects TRBV10-3 to TRBJ2-2; 8 bases map to TRBD2. The CDR3 is 15 amino acids. J gave up 1 base and V 4 bases, and 2 bases lay outside the gene matches. Germline CDR1 reads ENHRY; CDR2 reads SYGVKD. The chain's CDR3 is CAISGLAGNTGELFF. The CDR3 DNA reads as TGTGCCATCAGTGGTCTAGCGGGGAACACCGGGGAGCTGTTTTTT.

This clonotype was seen repeatedly, ten times or more. The chain is built from TRBV9 and TRBJ2-7; TRBD2 matches at 7 bases. The germline CDR1 and CDR2 sequences are SGDLS and YYNGEE. CDR3 size: 13 residues. V shed 0 bases and J 7 bases; nucleotides not matched to a gene: 4. The CDR3 DNA is TGTGCCAGCAGCGTAGAGCGGGGTAAAGAGCAGTACGTC. This encodes CASSVERGKEQYV.

This chain uses TRBV20-1 with TRBJ2-7, with TRBD1 matching over 7 bases. The CDR3 is 15 amino acids. CDR1 is DFQATT, CDR2 SNEGSKA, per germline (reference sequence). The V and J ends lost 5 bases and 3 bases, in that order; junction bases with no gene match: 13. The CDR3 nucleotides are TGCAGTGCTCAGACCCAGGGGGTAGTGGGCTACGAGCAGTACGTC. Amino acid sequence: CSAQTQGVVGYEQYV.

V gene TRBV25-1 combines with J gene TRBJ1-1; D gene ambiguous. V was clipped by 3 bases and J by 4 bases, with 6 bases between them. Germline V lookup: CDR1 MGHDK, CDR2 SYGVNS. This CDR3 comprises 12 residues. The CDR3 DNA reads TGTGCCAGCAGTGATCCTTCCACTGAAGCTTTCTTT. This sequence encodes CASSDPSTEAFF.

The rearrangement joins TRBV7-9 to TRBJ1-6; D is undetermined. The CDR3 contains 17 residues. V shed 1 base and J shed 0 bases, with 10 bases lying between them. The germline V gene encodes CDR1 SEHNR and CDR2 FQNEAQ (reference sequence). The CDR3 loop reads CASSLGVESSYNSPLHF. The CDR3 region has the DNA TGTGCCAGCAGCTTAGGCGTTGAGAGCTCCTATAATTCACCCCTCCACTTT. The full variable domain, rest sourced from reference TRBV7-9 and TRBJ1-6, is DTGVSQNPRHKITKRGQNVTFRCDPISEHNRLYWYRQTLGQGPEFLTYFQNEAQLEKSRLLSDRFSAERPKGSFSTLEIQRTEQGDSAMYLCASSLGVESSYNSPLHFGNGTRLTVT.